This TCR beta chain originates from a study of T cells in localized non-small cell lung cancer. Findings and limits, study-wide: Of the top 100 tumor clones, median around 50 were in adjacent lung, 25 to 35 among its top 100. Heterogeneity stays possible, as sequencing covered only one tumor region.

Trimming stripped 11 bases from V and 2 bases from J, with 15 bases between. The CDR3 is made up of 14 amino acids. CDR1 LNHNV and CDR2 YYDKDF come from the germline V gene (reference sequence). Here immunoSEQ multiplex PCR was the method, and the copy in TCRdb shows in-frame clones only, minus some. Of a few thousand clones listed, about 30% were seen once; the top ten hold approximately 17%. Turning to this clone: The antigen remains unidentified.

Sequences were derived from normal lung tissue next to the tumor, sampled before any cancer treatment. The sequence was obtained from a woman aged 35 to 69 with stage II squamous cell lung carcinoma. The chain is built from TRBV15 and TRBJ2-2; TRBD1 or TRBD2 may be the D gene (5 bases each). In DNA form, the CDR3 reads TGTGCCTCGGGGCGAGGGCCTAACACCGGGGAGCTGTTTTTT. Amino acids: CASGRGPNTGELFF.